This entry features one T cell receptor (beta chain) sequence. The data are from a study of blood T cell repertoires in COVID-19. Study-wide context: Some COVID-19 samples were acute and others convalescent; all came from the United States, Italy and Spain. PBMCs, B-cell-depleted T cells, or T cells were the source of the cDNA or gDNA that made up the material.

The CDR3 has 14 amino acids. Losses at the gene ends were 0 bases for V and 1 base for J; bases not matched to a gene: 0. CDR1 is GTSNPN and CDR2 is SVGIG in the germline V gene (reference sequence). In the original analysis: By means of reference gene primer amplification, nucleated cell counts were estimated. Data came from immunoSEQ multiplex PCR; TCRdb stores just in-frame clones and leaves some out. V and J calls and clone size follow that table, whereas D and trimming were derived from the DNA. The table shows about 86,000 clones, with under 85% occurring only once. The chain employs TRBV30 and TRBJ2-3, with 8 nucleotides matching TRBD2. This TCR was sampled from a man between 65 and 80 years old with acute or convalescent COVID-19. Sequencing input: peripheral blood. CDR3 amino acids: CAWSVLAGTDTQYF. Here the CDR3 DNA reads TGTGCCTGGAGTGTACTAGCGGGCACAGATACGCAGTATTTT.